This TCR beta chain appears in the sequencing data of a study of T cells in tuberculosis. Overall study results and limits: The TCR-beta difference was not significant; alpha differences partly reflected length.

Germline loops: CDR1 SGHVS, CDR2 FQNEAQ. The trim removed 5 bases at V and 4 bases at J, leaving 7 bases unmatched. There are 16 residues in the CDR3. This clone was seen a single time. The antigen is unknown. Data came from immunoSEQ multiplex PCR; TCRdb stores just in-frame clones and leaves some out. The sample includes tens of thousands of clones, about nine tenths of them seen just once. The specimen was PBMCs. The receptor's source is a donor aged 10-29 years with latent tuberculosis or without tuberculosis infection. Some clones in this sample may be carry-over from other donors' samples. The chain has TRBV7-8 and TRBJ2-1; 11 bases match TRBD2. CDR3 amino acids: CASSLQGLAAYNEQFF. The CDR3 DNA reads TGTGCCAGCAGCCTACAGGGACTAGCGGCTTACAATGAGCAGTTCTTC.